This T cell receptor beta chain came from a study of cytomegalovirus exposure and HLA in healthy donors. Researchers ran the PCR with 60 Vbeta and 13 Jbeta primers. Sequenced by immunoSEQ multiplex PCR; TCRdb stores in-frame clones only, minus some. This table has 100,000 to 150,000 clones, around 76% appearing once. V dropped 6 bases and J dropped 4; count of bases not matched to a gene: 7. In germline, CDR1 is MNHEY, CDR2 SVGAGI. The CDR3 sequence is 14 residues long. This chain uses TRBV6-5 with TRBJ1-1; TRBD1 agrees at 8 bases. The sequencing sample was made of PBMCs. The origin of this receptor is a man aged 60-69 years in good health and CMV-seropositive. The chain's CDR3 is CASRGQGGGTEAFF. CDR3 DNA: TGTGCCAGCAGAGGACAGGGCGGGGGCACTGAAGCTTTCTTT.